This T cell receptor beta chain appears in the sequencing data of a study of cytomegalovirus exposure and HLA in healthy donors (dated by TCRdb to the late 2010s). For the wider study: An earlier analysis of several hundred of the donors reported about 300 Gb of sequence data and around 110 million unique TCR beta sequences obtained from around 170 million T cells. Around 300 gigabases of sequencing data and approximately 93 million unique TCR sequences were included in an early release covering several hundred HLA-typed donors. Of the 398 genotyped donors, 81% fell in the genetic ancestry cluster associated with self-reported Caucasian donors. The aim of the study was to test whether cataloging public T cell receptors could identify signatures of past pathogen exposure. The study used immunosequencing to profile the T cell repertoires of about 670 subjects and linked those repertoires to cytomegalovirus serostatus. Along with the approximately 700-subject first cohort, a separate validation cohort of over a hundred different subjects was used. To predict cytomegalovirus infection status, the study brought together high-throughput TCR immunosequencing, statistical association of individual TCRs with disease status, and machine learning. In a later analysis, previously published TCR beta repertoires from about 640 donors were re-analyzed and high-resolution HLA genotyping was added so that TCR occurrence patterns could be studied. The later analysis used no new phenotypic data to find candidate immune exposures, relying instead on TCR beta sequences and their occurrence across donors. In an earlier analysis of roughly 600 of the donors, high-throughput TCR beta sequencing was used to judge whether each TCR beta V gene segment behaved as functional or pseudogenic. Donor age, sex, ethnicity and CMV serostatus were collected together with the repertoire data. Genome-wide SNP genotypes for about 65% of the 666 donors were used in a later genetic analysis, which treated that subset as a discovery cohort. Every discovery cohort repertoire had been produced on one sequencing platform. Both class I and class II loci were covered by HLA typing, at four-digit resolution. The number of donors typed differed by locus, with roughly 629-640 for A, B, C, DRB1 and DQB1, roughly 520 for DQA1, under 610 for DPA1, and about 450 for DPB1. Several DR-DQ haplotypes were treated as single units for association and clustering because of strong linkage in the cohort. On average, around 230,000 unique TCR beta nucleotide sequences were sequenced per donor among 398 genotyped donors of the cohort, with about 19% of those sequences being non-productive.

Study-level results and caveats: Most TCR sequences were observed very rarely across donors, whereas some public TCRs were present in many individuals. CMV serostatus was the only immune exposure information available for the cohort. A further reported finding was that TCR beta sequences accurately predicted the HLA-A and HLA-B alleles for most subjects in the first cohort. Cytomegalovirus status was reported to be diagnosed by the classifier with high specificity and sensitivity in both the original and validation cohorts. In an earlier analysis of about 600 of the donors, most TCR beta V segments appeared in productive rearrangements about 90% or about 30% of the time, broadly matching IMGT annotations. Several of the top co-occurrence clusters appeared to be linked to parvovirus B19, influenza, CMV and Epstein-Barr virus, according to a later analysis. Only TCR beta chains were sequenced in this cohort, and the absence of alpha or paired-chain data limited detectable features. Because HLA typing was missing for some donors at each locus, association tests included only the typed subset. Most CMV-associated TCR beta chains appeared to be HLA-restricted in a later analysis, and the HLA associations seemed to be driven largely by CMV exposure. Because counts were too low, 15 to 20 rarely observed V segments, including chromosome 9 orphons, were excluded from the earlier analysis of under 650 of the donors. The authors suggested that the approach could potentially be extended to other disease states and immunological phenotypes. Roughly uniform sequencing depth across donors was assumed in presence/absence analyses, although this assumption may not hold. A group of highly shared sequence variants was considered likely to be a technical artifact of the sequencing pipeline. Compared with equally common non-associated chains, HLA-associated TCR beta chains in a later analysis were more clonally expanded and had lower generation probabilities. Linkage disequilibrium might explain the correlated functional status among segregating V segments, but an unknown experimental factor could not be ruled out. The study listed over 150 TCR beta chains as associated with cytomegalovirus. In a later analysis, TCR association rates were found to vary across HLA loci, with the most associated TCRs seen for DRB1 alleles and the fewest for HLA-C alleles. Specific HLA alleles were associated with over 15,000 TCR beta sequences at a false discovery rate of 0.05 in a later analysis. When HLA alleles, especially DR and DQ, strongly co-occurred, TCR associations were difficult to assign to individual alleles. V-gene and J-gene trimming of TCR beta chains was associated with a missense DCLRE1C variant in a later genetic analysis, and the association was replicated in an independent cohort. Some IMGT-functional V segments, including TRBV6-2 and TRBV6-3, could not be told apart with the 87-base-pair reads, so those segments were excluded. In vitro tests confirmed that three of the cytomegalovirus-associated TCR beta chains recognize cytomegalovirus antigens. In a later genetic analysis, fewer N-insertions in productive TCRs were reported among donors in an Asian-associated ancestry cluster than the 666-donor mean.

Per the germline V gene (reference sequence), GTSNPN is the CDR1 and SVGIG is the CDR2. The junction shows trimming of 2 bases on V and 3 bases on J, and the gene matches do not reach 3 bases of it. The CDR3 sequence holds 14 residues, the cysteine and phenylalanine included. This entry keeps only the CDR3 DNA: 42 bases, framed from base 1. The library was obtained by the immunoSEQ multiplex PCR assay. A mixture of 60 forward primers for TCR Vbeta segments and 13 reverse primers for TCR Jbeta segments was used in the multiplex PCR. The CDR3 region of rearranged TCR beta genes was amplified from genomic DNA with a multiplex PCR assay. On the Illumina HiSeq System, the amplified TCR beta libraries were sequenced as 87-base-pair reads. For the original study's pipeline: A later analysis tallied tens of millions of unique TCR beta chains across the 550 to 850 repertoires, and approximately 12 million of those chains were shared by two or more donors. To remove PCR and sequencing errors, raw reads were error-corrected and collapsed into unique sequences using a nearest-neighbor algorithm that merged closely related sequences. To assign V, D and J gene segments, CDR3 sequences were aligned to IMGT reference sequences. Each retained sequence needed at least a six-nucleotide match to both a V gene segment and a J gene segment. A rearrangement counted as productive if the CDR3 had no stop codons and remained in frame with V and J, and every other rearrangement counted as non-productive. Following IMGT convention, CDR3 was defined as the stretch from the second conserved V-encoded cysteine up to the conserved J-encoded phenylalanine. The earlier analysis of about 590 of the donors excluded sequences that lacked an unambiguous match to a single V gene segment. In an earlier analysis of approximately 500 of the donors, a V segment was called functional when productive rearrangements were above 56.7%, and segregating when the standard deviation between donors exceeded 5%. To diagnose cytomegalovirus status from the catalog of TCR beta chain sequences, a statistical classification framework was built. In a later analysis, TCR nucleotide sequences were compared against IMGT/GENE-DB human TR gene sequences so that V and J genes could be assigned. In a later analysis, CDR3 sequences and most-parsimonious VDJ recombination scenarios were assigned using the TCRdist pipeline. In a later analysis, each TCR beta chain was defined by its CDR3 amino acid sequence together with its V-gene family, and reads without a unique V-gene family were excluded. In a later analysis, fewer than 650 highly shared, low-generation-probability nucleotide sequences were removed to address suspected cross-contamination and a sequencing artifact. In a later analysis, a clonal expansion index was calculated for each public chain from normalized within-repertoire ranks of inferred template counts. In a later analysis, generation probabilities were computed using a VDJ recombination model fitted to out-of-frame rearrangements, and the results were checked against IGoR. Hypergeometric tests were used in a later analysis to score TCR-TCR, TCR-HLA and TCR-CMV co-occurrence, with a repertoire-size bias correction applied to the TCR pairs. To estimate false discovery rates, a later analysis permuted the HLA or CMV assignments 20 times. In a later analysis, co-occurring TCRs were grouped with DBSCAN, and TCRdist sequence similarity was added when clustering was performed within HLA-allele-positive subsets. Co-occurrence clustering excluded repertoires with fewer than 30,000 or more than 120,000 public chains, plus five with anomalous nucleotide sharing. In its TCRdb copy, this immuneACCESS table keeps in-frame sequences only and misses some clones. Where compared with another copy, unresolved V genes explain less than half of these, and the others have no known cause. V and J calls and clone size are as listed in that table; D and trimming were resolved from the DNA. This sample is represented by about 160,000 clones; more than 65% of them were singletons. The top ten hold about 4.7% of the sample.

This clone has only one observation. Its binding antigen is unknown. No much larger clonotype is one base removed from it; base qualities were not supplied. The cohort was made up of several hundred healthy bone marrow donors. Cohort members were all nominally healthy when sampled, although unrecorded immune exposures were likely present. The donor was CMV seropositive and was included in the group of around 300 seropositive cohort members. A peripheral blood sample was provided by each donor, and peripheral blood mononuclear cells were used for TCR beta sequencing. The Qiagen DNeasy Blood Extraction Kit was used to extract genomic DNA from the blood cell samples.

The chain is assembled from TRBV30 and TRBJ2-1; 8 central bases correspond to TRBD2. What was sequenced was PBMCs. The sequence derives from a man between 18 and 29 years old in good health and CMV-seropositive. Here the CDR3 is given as CAWSRSGSYNEQFF. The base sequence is TGTGCCTGGAGTAGGAGCGGGAGCTACAATGAGCAGTTCTTC.